A selection of T cell receptor beta chains follows, all from one sample in a study of spatial heterogeneity in lung cancer. TCRdb passed the 5' RACE reads through MiXCR, listing each CDR3 protein once. In the table there are about 23,000 distinct CDR3 sequences, approximately 4.8% of which are singletons. Sample: PBMCs, taken at surgery. The receptors come from a male donor with early-stage non-small cell lung cancer. The CDR3 runs from the conserved cysteine through the conserved F or W. A D gene is named only where the DNA matches it firmly. Only some rows state a clone size, as once, few, many or a class for expanded clones.

size	length	J	V	D	CDR3	DNA
.	13	TRBJ2-5	TRBV20-1	.	CSAKDRSQETQYF	TGCAGTGCTAAGGACAGATCACAAGAGACCCAGTACTTC
many	14	TRBJ2-7	TRBV5-1	.	CASSLADGPYEQYF	TGCGCCAGCAGCTTGGCGGACGGGCCCTACGAGCAGTACTTC
many	14	TRBJ1-1	TRBV6-6	.	CASSYPKPRGEAFF	TGTGCCAGCAGTTACCCAAAACCGAGAGGGGAAGCTTTCTTT
many	14	TRBJ1-4	TRBV6-2/TRBV6-3	.	CASTEGWSNEKLFF	TGTGCCAGCACCGAGGGATGGTCTAATGAAAAACTGTTTTTT
many	15	TRBJ1-1	TRBV6-6	TRBD1	CASSYPGQSLPEAFF	TGTGCCAGCAGTTACCCGGGACAGTCGCTTCCTGAAGCTTTCTTT
many	17	TRBJ2-3	TRBV6-5	TRBD2	CASSPGAIAGGPDTQYF	TGTGCCAGCAGCCCGGGGGCTATAGCGGGGGGGCCAGATACGCAGTATTTT
many	12	TRBJ1-1	TRBV28	.	CASKRANTEAFF	TGTGCCAGCAAACGGGCGAACACTGAAGCTTTCTTT
many	15	TRBJ1-2	TRBV28	TRBD1	CASSSTGQGAGGYTF	TGTGCCAGCAGTTCAACCGGACAGGGGGCCGGTGGCTACACCTTC
many	14	TRBJ1-5	TRBV7-2	.	CASSPRGAGQPQHF	TGTGCCAGCAGCCCTCGGGGGGCGGGTCAGCCCCAGCATTTT
many	15	TRBJ2-7	TRBV6-2/TRBV6-3	.	CASSYSRGGAQEQYF	TGTGCCAGCAGTTACTCCCGCGGGGGCGCACAGGAGCAGTACTTC
many	13	TRBJ1-2	TRBV28	.	CASSPGGIRGYTF	TGTGCCAGCAGTCCCGGGGGGATTAGGGGCTACACCTTC
many	16	TRBJ2-6	TRBV7-2	.	CASSSRQSSGANVLTF	TGTGCCAGCAGCTCCCGACAGAGCTCTGGGGCCAACGTCCTGACTTTC
many	15	TRBJ2-1	TRBV11-2	TRBD2	CASSEFSGSYNEQFF	TGTGCCAGCAGCGAATTTAGCGGGAGCTACAATGAGCAGTTCTTC
many	14	TRBJ1-5	TRBV12-3/TRBV12-4	.	CASSLGPNNQPQHF	TGTGCCAGCAGTTTGGGACCGAATAATCAGCCCCAGCATTTT
many	14	TRBJ1-3	TRBV30	.	CAWSRGVSGNTIYF	TGTGCCTGGAGTCGGGGGGTGTCTGGAAACACCATATATTTT
many	14	TRBJ2-7	TRBV11-2	.	CASSRSRGSYEQYF	TGTGCCAGCAGCCGCAGCAGGGGATCCTACGAGCAGTACTTC
many	14	TRBJ1-6	TRBV7-9	.	CASSSGRNNSPLHF	TGTGCCAGCAGCTCCGGACGGAATAATTCACCCCTCCACTTT
many	15	TRBJ2-3	TRBV18	.	CASSPFAQGTDTQYF	TGTGCCAGCTCACCATTCGCCCAGGGAACAGATACGCAGTATTTT
many	14	TRBJ2-7	TRBV3-1	.	CASSHTGKSYEQYF	TGTGCCAGCAGCCACACGGGGAAATCCTACGAGCAGTACTTC
many	14	TRBJ1-1	TRBV9	.	CASSVAGTNTEAFF	TGTGCCAGCAGCGTGGCCGGGACGAACACTGAAGCTTTCTTT
many	15	TRBJ2-3	TRBV5-1	.	CASGSYSSSTDTQYF	TGCGCCAGCGGGTCGTACAGCTCTAGCACAGATACGCAGTATTTT
medium-sized	11	TRBJ2-1	TRBV2	.	CASSPPSEQFF	TGTGCCAGCAGTCCCCCCAGTGAGCAGTTCTTC
.	16	TRBJ1-6	TRBV12-3/TRBV12-4	TRBD1	CASSNRRTGGGSPLHF	TGTGCCAGCAGTAACAGAAGGACAGGGGGCGGTTCACCCCTCCACTTT
.	14	TRBJ2-7	TRBV5-4	TRBD2	CASSPRGGSYEQYF	TGTGCCAGCAGCCCGCGGGGGGGCTCCTACGAGCAGTACTTC
many	17	TRBJ1-2	TRBV11-2	.	CASSSQERTATDYGYTF	TGTGCCAGCAGCTCCCAGGAGAGGACAGCGACCGACTATGGCTACACCTTC
many	13	TRBJ2-1	TRBV7-3	.	CASSSGGGNEQFF	TGTGCCAGCAGCTCCGGAGGGGGCAATGAGCAGTTCTTC
many	14	TRBJ1-2	TRBV5-1	.	CASSLEGNNYGYTF	TGCGCCAGCAGCTTGGAAGGCAACAACTATGGCTACACCTTC
many	17	TRBJ2-5	TRBV5-1	TRBD2	CASSLGAGRTDRETQYF	TGCGCCAGCAGCTTGGGGGCCGGGAGGACCGACCGAGAGACCCAGTACTTC
.	15	TRBJ2-3	TRBV29-1	TRBD2	CSVEASGAPTDTQYF	TGCAGCGTTGAGGCTAGCGGGGCACCCACAGATACGCAGTATTTT
.	17	TRBJ2-6	TRBV4-1	.	CASGGGIGLPGANVLTF	TGCGCCAGCGGAGGGGGGATCGGGTTGCCTGGGGCCAACGTCCTGACTTTC
.	13	TRBJ2-7	TRBV15	.	CATSRDASYEQYF	TGTGCCACCAGCAGAGATGCCAGCTACGAGCAGTACTTC
many	16	TRBJ2-3	TRBV7-6	TRBD2	CASSQGLAGVRDTQYF	TGTGCCAGCAGCCAAGGGCTAGCGGGAGTTCGGGATACGCAGTATTTT
many	14	TRBJ1-5	TRBV30	TRBD1	CAWTRGQGDQPQHF	TGTGCCTGGACCCGGGGACAGGGGGATCAGCCCCAGCATTTT
many	14	TRBJ2-1	TRBV29-1	TRBD2	CSVPYREGGNEQFF	TGCAGCGTGCCTTATCGGGAGGGCGGCAATGAGCAGTTCTTC
many	15	TRBJ2-3	TRBV12-3/TRBV12-4	TRBD2	CASGRGLAEADTQYF	TGTGCCAGCGGCCGGGGACTAGCGGAAGCAGATACGCAGTATTTT
many	17	TRBJ2-7	TRBV10-3	.	CAISEPPPANHGNEQYF	TGTGCCATCAGCGAACCCCCCCCCGCGAACCATGGGAACGAGCAGTACTTC
many	16	TRBJ2-5	TRBV15	TRBD2	CATSREREGRGETQYF	TGTGCCACCAGCAGAGAGCGGGAGGGCCGGGGAGAGACCCAGTACTTC
many	15	TRBJ2-7	TRBV3-1	TRBD1	CASSQDPDRGGEQYF	TGTGCCAGCAGCCAAGACCCGGACAGGGGCGGCGAGCAGTACTTC
many	15	TRBJ1-6	TRBV6-5	TRBD1	CASRPQGARNSPLHF	TGTGCCAGCAGACCTCAGGGGGCGAGGAATTCACCCCTCCACTTT
many	15	TRBJ1-1	TRBV6-5	TRBD1	CASSYSDRLNTEAFF	TGTGCCAGCAGTTACTCGGACAGGTTGAACACTGAAGCTTTCTTT
many	17	TRBJ2-5	TRBV19	.	CASSPQRPGGNQETQYF	TGTGCCAGTAGTCCCCAACGACCCGGGGGTAACCAAGAGACCCAGTACTTC
many	15	TRBJ2-3	TRBV6-5	.	CASSPWADSTDTQYF	TGTGCCAGCAGCCCCTGGGCGGATAGCACAGATACGCAGTATTTT
many	16	TRBJ2-7	TRBV5-5	TRBD1	CASSSTGPTGASEQYF	TGTGCCAGCAGCTCAACGGGCCCGACAGGGGCTAGCGAGCAGTACTTC
many	15	TRBJ1-5	TRBV6-1	TRBD1	CASSDWTGGNQPQHF	TGTGCCAGCAGTGATTGGACAGGAGGGAATCAGCCCCAGCATTTT
many	13	TRBJ2-3	TRBV7-8	.	CASSRTVTDTQYF	TGTGCCAGCAGCCGGACAGTCACAGATACGCAGTATTTT
many	16	TRBJ2-3	TRBV20-1	TRBD2	CSAISRASGLTDTQYF	TGCAGTGCCATCAGTCGGGCTAGCGGCCTCACAGATACGCAGTATTTT
many	11	TRBJ2-7	TRBV14	.	CASSNRHEQYF	TGTGCCAGCAGTAACCGTCACGAGCAGTACTTC
many	14	TRBJ1-2	TRBV7-2	.	CASSLAGVGSGYTF	TGTGCCAGCAGCTTAGCGGGGGTAGGGAGTGGCTACACCTTC
medium-sized	14	TRBJ2-7	TRBV28	TRBD2	CASSIAGPTYEQYF	TGTGCCAGCAGTATAGCGGGGCCCACCTACGAGCAGTACTTC
many	15	TRBJ2-6	TRBV2	.	CASSGRGSGANVLTF	TGTGCCAGCAGTGGCAGGGGATCTGGGGCCAACGTCCTGACTTTC
many	15	TRBJ2-1	TRBV6-2/TRBV6-3	.	CASTSAQWRSNEQFF	TGTGCCAGCACCTCGGCCCAATGGAGGAGTAATGAGCAGTTCTTC
.	14	TRBJ2-2	TRBV6-2/TRBV6-3	.	CASLGLLNTGELFF	TGTGCCAGCTTGGGACTCCTGAACACCGGGGAGCTGTTTTTT
many	15	TRBJ2-6	TRBV11-2	.	CASSRWGTGANVLTF	TGTGCCAGCAGCAGGTGGGGGACCGGGGCCAACGTCCTGACTTTC